These 10 T cell receptor beta chains originate from one sample sequenced in a study of cytomegalovirus exposure and HLA in healthy donors. The PCR employed 60 Vbeta primers together with 13 Jbeta primers. Libraries were prepared by immunoSEQ multiplex PCR; TCRdb keeps only in-frame clonotypes and omits some of them. The sample consists of 170,000 or so clones, around 80% of them appearing once. Sequencing used PBMCs. The receptors shown here come from a woman aged 25 to 45 in good health and CMV-seropositive.

The J gene is TRBJ1-2, the V gene TRBV19; 11 nucleotides agree with TRBD1. Germline-derived CDR1 and CDR2 are LNHDA and SQIVND (reference sequence). The trim removed 4 bases at V and 4 bases at J, leaving 2 bases unmatched. This CDR3 is 14 amino acids long. The CDR3 sequence is CASSKGQGVYGYTF. Here the CDR3 DNA reads TGTGCCAGTAGTAAGGGACAGGGGGTCTATGGCTACACCTTC.

V usage is TRBV6-5 and J usage is TRBJ1-1, with 7 bases fitting TRBD1. Germline trimming cut 6 bases from V and 6 bases from J; bases unmatched to any gene: 7. CDR1 is MNHEY and CDR2 is SVGAGI in the germline V gene. The CDR3 covers 13 residues. The CDR3 spells CASRRGLGPEAFF. The CDR3 DNA follows: TGTGCCAGCAGAAGGGGGCTAGGGCCTGAAGCTTTCTTT.

This clone was seen more than once but under ten times. This chain uses TRBV7-2 with TRBJ2-2, with 11 positions matching TRBD2. With V trimmed by 0 bases and J by 5 bases, 2 bases remained unmatched. The CDR3 has 16 amino acids. Germline V gene sequence: CDR1 SGHTA, CDR2 FQGNSA. The CDR3 DNA sequence: TGTGCCAGCAGCTTAGCCAGGACTAGCGGGACCGGGGAGCTGTTTTTT. This sequence encodes CASSLARTSGTGELFF.

Comments on this clone: Other DNA sequences in the sample encode the same CDR3. The chain has TRBV10-3 and TRBJ2-7, with 8 nucleotides matching TRBD1. CDR1 is ENHRY and CDR2 is SYGVKD in the germline V gene. The CDR3 sequence is 16 residues long. With V trimmed by 2 bases and J by 0 bases, 6 bases remained unmatched. The CDR3 nucleotides are TGTGCCATCAGTGAGCCCGGACAGGGAGGCTCCTACGAGCAGTACTTC. It specifies CAISEPGQGGSYEQYF.

This clone was counted a few times. V and J are TRBV5-6 and TRBJ2-5; a weak D match, TRBD2 (6 bases). The CDR3 covers 14 residues. V gave up 1 base and J gave up 2 bases, with 9 bases separating them. The V gene's germline CDR1 is SGHDT and CDR2 YYEEEE. The CDR3 region is CASSLWGEQETQYF. The CDR3 bases are TGTGCCAGCAGCTTGTGGGGGGAACAAGAGACCCAGTACTTC.

The rearrangement joins TRBV14 to TRBJ2-7, with 10 bases fitting TRBD2. Trimming at V came to 4 bases and at J to 7 bases, leaving 13 bases not matched to a gene. CDR3 length equals 16 residues. Germline CDR1 is SGHDN and CDR2 is FVKESK. The CDR3 is CASSPVGLAVGREQYF. The CDR3 DNA sequence: TGTGCCAGCAGCCCTGTCGGACTAGCGGTGGGGAGGGAGCAGTACTTC.

As DNA, the CDR3 is TGTGCCAGCAGTTCGCGAGGGGGACTATACGAGCAGTACTTC. It is translated as CASSSRGGLYEQYF. The chain has TRBV28 and TRBJ2-7; tentatively, D is TRBD2 (7 bases). From germline, CDR1 is MDHEN and CDR2 SYDVKM. This CDR3 has 14 residues. The V end was cut by 4 bases, the J end by 4 bases, with 14 bases between.

V and J are TRBV9 and TRBJ2-2; maybe TRBD2 (5 bases). In germline, CDR1 is SGDLS, CDR2 YYNGEE. Trimming left V 0 bases short and J 4 bases short, with 7 bases between. CDR3 size: 14 residues. The CDR3 loop is CASSVDGITGELFF. The CDR3, as DNA: TGTGCCAGCAGCGTAGACGGGATCACCGGGGAGCTGTTTTTT.

The rearrangement uses TRBV30 and TRBJ1-2, with D tentatively TRBD1 (5 bases). This CDR3 comprises 15 residues. Germline loops: CDR1 GTSNPN, CDR2 SVGIG (reference sequence). The V gene lost 1 base and the J gene lost 1 base, with 13 bases spanning the gap. The CDR3 nucleotides are TGTGCCTGGAGTGGCGGGGCGACCTTTAACTATGGCTACACCTTC. Translation: CAWSGGATFNYGYTF.

CDR3 sequence reads: CASSYSSWTSSYEQYF. The CDR3 DNA reads TGTGCCAGCAGTTACTCCTCATGGACTAGCTCCTACGAGCAGTACTTC. V gene TRBV6-5 combines with J gene TRBJ2-7, with 7 positions matching TRBD2. This CDR3 is built from 16 residues. Germline loops: CDR1 MNHEY, CDR2 SVGAGI. V was pared by 0 bases and J by 0 bases, with 5 bases of the junction left unmatched.